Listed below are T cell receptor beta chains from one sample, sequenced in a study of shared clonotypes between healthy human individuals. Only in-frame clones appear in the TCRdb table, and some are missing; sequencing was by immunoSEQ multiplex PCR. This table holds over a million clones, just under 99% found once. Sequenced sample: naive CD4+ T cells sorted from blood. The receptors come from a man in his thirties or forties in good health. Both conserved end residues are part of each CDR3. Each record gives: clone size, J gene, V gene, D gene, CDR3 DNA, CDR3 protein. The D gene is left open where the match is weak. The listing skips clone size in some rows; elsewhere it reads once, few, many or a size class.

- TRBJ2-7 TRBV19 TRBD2 TGTGCCAGTAGTATGGGACTAGCGGATTTCTACGAGCAGTACTTC CASSMGLADFYEQYF
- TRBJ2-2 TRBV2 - TGTGCCAGCACCGCAGGGGGAGGGTCCACCGGGGAGCTGTTTTTT CASTAGGGSTGELFF
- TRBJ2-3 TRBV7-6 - TGTGCCAGCAGCTTACACAGAGGAGTAAACACAGATACGCAGTATTTT CASSLHRGVNTDTQYF
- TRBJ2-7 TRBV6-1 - TGTGCCAGCCGGCCACGAATAGCCTACGAGCAGTACTTC CASRPRIAYEQYF
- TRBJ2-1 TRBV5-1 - TGCGCCAGCAGCTTCCGGGGAAACAATGAGCAGTTCTTC CASSFRGNNEQFF
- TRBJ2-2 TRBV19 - TGTGCCAGTAGTACGGACACGCGAGTGCTGTTTTTT CASSTDTRVLFF
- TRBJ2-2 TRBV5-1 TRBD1 TGCGCCAGCAGCCCGGGACAGACCACCGGGGAGCTGTTTTTT CASSPGQTTGELFF
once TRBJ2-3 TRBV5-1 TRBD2 TGCGCCAGCAGCTTAGGACTAGCGGGCGGCACAGATACGCAGTATTTT CASSLGLAGGTDTQYF
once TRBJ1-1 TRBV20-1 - TGCAGTGCTACGATAATCCTAGGAGCTTTCTTT CSATIILGAFF
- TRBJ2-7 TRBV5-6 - TGTGCCAGCAGCCGACTTAGGGGAGGTAGGTCCTACGAGCAGTACTTC CASSRLRGGRSYEQYF
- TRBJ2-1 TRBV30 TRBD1 TGTGCCTGGAGTGTACCCTCCCCCGGGACAGGGTACAATGAGCAGTTCTTC CAWSVPSPGTGYNEQFF
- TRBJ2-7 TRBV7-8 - TGTGCCAGCAGCTTTCCCCGTCCGGGTGTAACCTACGAGCAGTACTTC CASSFPRPGVTYEQYF
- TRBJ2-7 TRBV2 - TGTGCCAGCAGTGGCCGGGCCCCCAGACAAGACGAGCAGTACTTC CASSGRAPRQDEQYF
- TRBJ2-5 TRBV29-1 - TGCAGCGTTGCGGGGGCCGAACTGTACCAAGAGACCCAGTACTTC CSVAGAELYQETQYF
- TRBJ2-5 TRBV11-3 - TGTGCCAGCAGTCGAGGGGGGCCAGAGACCCAGTACTTC CASSRGGPETQYF
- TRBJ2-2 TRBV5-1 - TGCGCCAGCAGCTTGGGCCCCGATTACAAGAACACCGGGGAGCTGTTTTTT CASSLGPDYKNTGELFF
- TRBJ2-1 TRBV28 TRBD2 TGTGCCAGCAGGACGACTAGCGGAGGTTACAATGAGCAGTTCTTC CASRTTSGGYNEQFF
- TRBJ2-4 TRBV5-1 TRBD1 TGCGCCAGCAGCTCGGAAACAGGGGGCCGAGCCAAAAACATTCAGTACTTC CASSSETGGRAKNIQYF
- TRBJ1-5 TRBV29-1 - TGCAGCGTCAGAGGGGGGTTAAATCAGCCCCAGCATTTT CSVRGGLNQPQHF
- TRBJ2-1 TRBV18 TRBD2 TGTGCCAGCTCACCACTACGACTAGCGGGACTCAGAAAGATGGGCAATGAGCAGTTCTTC CASSPLRLAGLRKMGNEQFF
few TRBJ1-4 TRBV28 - TGTGCCAGCAGTTCGACACAAGACCTAAATGAAAAACTGTTTTTT CASSSTQDLNEKLFF
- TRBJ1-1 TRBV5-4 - TGTGCCAGCAGCCGACAGCTGAACACTGAAGCTTTCTTT CASSRQLNTEAFF
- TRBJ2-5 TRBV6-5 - TGTGCCAGCGGGGAAGGACCTAGTTCGGAGACCCAGTACTTC CASGEGPSSETQYF
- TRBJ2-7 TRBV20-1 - TGCAGTGCTAGATGGGGGTACGAGCAGTACTTC CSARWGYEQYF
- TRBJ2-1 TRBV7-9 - TGTGCCAGCAGCCCTCCTGGACCCCCCCAGTTCTTC CASSPPGPPQFF
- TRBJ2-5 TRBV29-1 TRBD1 TGCAGCGCCGGGACAGCCCAAGAGACCCAGTACTTC CSAGTAQETQYF
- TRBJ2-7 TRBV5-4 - TGTGCCAGCAGCCCTGGACAGTCCTACGAGCAGTACTTC CASSPGQSYEQYF
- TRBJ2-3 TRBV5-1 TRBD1 TGCGCCAGCGGGTTCAGGGGGAGCACAGATACGCAGTATTTT CASGFRGSTDTQYF
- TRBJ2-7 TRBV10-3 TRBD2 TGTGCCATCAGTGATTCCGGGACTAGCGGGGAGCAGTACTTC CAISDSGTSGEQYF
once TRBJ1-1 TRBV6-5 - TGTGCCAGTCGAGGGACGGGGAACACTGAAGCTTTCTTT CASRGTGNTEAFF
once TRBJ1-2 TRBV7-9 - TGTGCCAGCAGCTTGGGGCTCAACTATGGCTACACCTTC CASSLGLNYGYTF
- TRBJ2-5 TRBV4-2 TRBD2 TGTGCCAGCAGCCAAGAACCCCTAGCGGGAGGGCGAGGGCAAGAGACCCAGTACTTC CASSQEPLAGGRGQETQYF
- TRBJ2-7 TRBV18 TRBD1 TGTGCCAGCTCCGAGGGACAGCAATTTTACGAGCAGTACTTC CASSEGQQFYEQYF
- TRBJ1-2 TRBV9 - TGTGCCAGCAGCGTAGACCAGTTGGATGGCTACACCTTC CASSVDQLDGYTF
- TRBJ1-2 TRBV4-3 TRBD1 TGCGCCAGCAGCCAAGGACGCCGGGACAGGGACCACGGCTACACCTTC CASSQGRRDRDHGYTF
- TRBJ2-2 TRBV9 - TGTGCCAGCAGCGTAGAGGCTAGTGTAACCGGGGAGCTGTTTTTT CASSVEASVTGELFF